This is a list of T cell receptor beta chains from one sample in a study of OX40 agonist ivuxolimab in advanced cancers. Here immunoSEQ multiplex PCR was the method, and the copy in TCRdb shows in-frame clones only, minus some. The sample shows about 46,000 clones, around 90% of them seen only once. The input for sequencing was CD4+ or CD8+ T cells sorted from blood, taken in a trial of the OX40 agonist ivuxolimab. These receptor sequences come from an adult with an advanced solid tumor such as melanoma, head and neck, liver or kidney cancer. Both conserved end residues are part of each CDR3. The order of the fields is V gene, clone size, D gene, J gene, CDR3 DNA, CDR3 protein. The D gene is left open where the match is weak. Size is omitted from some rows. Given values are once, few, many or a class for expanded clones.

V gene: TRBV27; clone size: few; D gene: .; J gene: TRBJ2-2; CDR3 DNA: TGTGCCAGCAGTTTTGAGACAGCGAACACCGGGGAGCTGTTTTTT; CDR3 protein: CASSFETANTGELFF
V gene: TRBV7-2; clone size: once; D gene: .; J gene: TRBJ2-7; CDR3 DNA: TGTGCCAGCAATTTGGGGGGATCCTACGAGCAGTACTTC; CDR3 protein: CASNLGGSYEQYF
V gene: TRBV27; clone size: once; D gene: .; J gene: TRBJ2-7; CDR3 DNA: TGTGCCAGCAGCTGGACAACCCGATCCCCCTACGAGCAGTACTTC; CDR3 protein: CASSWTTRSPYEQYF
V gene: TRBV28; clone size: .; D gene: TRBD1; J gene: TRBJ2-5; CDR3 DNA: TGTGCCAGCAGTCGGGACAGGGAGGTAGAGGGAGAGACCCAGTACTTC; CDR3 protein: CASSRDREVEGETQYF
V gene: TRBV4-3; clone size: .; D gene: .; J gene: TRBJ2-1; CDR3 DNA: TGCGCCAGCAGCCAAGCGGTGGATAGCTATGAGCAGTTCTTC; CDR3 protein: CASSQAVDSYEQFF
V gene: TRBV7-6; clone size: .; D gene: TRBD2; J gene: TRBJ2-7; CDR3 DNA: TGTGCCAGCAGCTCTCTTGGGACTAGCGGGAGCCACGAGCAGTACTTC; CDR3 protein: CASSSLGTSGSHEQYF
V gene: TRBV20-1; clone size: .; D gene: .; J gene: TRBJ1-2; CDR3 DNA: TGCAGTGCACCAGGGGGCTACACCTTC; CDR3 protein: CSAPGGYTF
V gene: TRBV11-2; clone size: once; D gene: .; J gene: TRBJ2-7; CDR3 DNA: TGTGCCAGCAGGGACCAGGGGGGCCATTACGAGCAGTACTTC; CDR3 protein: CASRDQGGHYEQYF
V gene: TRBV27; clone size: .; D gene: .; J gene: TRBJ2-7; CDR3 DNA: TGTGCCAGCAGAATGGGGCGGGCGGGCGACGAGCAGTACTTC; CDR3 protein: CASRMGRAGDEQYF
V gene: TRBV21-1; clone size: .; D gene: .; J gene: TRBJ2-5; CDR3 DNA: TGTGCCAGCAGTGCTTCCGTAGCTACACTTTCTGAGACCCAGTACTTC; CDR3 protein: CASSASVATLSETQYF
V gene: TRBV4-1; clone size: .; D gene: .; J gene: TRBJ2-3; CDR3 DNA: TGCGCCAGCAGCCAAGAGCTGGACTCGACAGATACGCAGTATTTT; CDR3 protein: CASSQELDSTDTQYF
V gene: TRBV7-9; clone size: .; D gene: TRBD1; J gene: TRBJ2-7; CDR3 DNA: TGTGCCAGCAGCTCAGACAGGGGCGAGCAGTACTTC; CDR3 protein: CASSSDRGEQYF